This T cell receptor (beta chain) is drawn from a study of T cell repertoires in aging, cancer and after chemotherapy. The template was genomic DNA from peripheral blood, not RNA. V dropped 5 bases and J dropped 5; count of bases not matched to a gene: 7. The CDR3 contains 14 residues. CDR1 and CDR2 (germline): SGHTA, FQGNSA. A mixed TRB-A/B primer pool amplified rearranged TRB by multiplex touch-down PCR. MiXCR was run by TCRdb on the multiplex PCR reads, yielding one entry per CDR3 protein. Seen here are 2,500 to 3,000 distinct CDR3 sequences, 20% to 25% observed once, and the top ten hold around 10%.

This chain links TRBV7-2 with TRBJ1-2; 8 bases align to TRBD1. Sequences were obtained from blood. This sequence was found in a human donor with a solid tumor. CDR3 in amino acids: CASSPIGTGYGYTF. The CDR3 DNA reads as TGTGCCAGCAGCCCAATAGGGACAGGATATGGCTACACCTTC.